Below are 26 T cell receptor beta chains sequenced from a single sample in a study of PD-1 blockade in classical Hodgkin lymphoma. Exposure to brentuximab vedotin varied, and each patient had relapsed following autologous stem cell transplantation. The protocol was immunoSEQ multiplex PCR, while the TCRdb copy is restricted to in-frame clones and leaves out a portion. This table has about 41,000 clones, approximately 80% appearing once. The specimen was peripheral blood mononuclear cells (PBMCs), collected at baseline. The receptors derive from a human donor with classical Hodgkin lymphoma.

The chain has TRBV10-3 and TRBJ2-7; 7 bases line up with TRBD2. Germline V gives CDR1 ENHRY, CDR2 SYGVKD. With 0 bases clipped from V and 1 base from J, the junction kept 3 bases outside the gene matches. The CDR3 has 15 residues. The CDR3, as DNA: TGTGCCATCAGTGAGTCGGCGGGAGCTTCCTACGAGCAGTACTTC. Translation gives CAISESAGASYEQYF.

V gene TRBV5-6 combines with J gene TRBJ1-2; no clear D gene. Trimming took off 4 bases at V and 5 bases at J, with 15 bases between the two ends. The CDR3 length is 14 residues. Germline-derived CDR1 and CDR2 are SGHDT and YYEEEE. CDR3 sequence (DNA): TGTGCCAGCAGCCTTGAGCGGGTTGGGTATGGCTACACCTTC. Residues: CASSLERVGYGYTF.

V gene TRBV6-6 combines with J gene TRBJ1-4; 7 bases match TRBD1. Germline CDR1 and CDR2: MNHNY and SVGAGI (reference sequence). The ends lost 6 bases at V and 7 bases at J; junction bases unmatched: 8. This CDR3 has 14 amino acids. The CDR3 here is CASRSRDRSEKLFF. The CDR3 nucleotides read TGTGCCAGCAGATCCCGGGACAGATCTGAAAAACTGTTTTTT.

The chain links TRBV30 to TRBJ2-1; no definite D call. V lost 3 bases, J lost 6 bases, and 9 bases lay in between. Germline lookup yields CDR1 GTSNPN and CDR2 SVGIG (reference sequence). The CDR3 consists of 12 residues. The CDR3 here is CAWRNGVNEQFF. CDR3 sequence (DNA): TGTGCCTGGAGAAATGGGGTCAATGAGCAGTTCTTC.

The gene calls are TRBV4-2 and TRBJ1-3; TRBD1 is a possible D gene (6 bases). Germline CDR1 reads LGHNA; CDR2 reads YNFKEQ. With 0 bases removed from V and 4 bases from J, the gap between germline ends came to 16 bases. The CDR3 loop spans 17 amino acids. CDR3 sequence: CASSQEAGGGIGNTIYF. The CDR3 DNA follows: TGTGCCAGCAGCCAAGAGGCCGGAGGGGGGATAGGAAACACCATATATTTT.

The rearrangement links TRBV18 to TRBJ2-5; D may correspond to TRBD1 or TRBD2 (6 bases each). V lost 2 bases and J 5 bases, leaving 9 bases between the germline ends. CDR3 length: 13 residues. Per the germline V gene, CDR1 is KGHSH and CDR2 is LQKENI. The CDR3 protein is CASSPIGGETQYF. The CDR3 DNA is TGTGCCAGCTCACCAATAGGGGGGGAGACCCAGTACTTC.

The rearrangement links TRBV6-6 to TRBJ1-4, with D perhaps matching TRBD1 (6 bases). The germline V and J ends were trimmed by 6 bases and 5 bases, with 16 bases remaining between them. Germline V CDR1 and CDR2: MNHNY, SVGAGI (reference sequence). The CDR3 totals 15 residues. CDR3 sequence: CASSLATGGNEKLFF. The CDR3 coding sequence is TGTGCCAGCAGCCTAGCGACAGGTGGGAATGAAAAACTGTTTTTT.

The rearrangement uses TRBV19 and TRBJ2-3, with D perhaps matching TRBD1 (5 bases). Germline CDR1 is LNHDA and CDR2 is SQIVND (reference sequence). The CDR3 loop spans 17 amino acids. The V end lost 1 base, the J end lost 6 bases, and 20 bases lay between the germline ends. This chain's CDR3 is CASSIGRTNSGSDTQYF. The CDR3 DNA follows: TGTGCCAGTAGTATAGGGCGGACAAATTCCGGTTCCGATACGCAGTATTTT. The whole variable domain, filled in from reference TRBV19 and TRBJ2-3, reads DGGITQSPKYLFRKEGQNVTLSCEQNLNHDAMYWYRQDPGQGLRLIYYSQIVNDFQKGDIAEGYSVSREKKESFPLTVTSAQKNPTAFYLCASSIGRTNSGSDTQYFGPGTRLTVL.

CDR3 nucleotides: TGTGCCAGCAAGGAATCCGGGACAGGGATTTACACTGAAGCTTTCTTT. Translating it yields CASKESGTGIYTEAFF. The chain links TRBV6-4 to TRBJ1-1, with 9 positions matching TRBD1. The J segment lost 3 bases and the V segment lost 7 bases, leaving 12 bases of the junction unmatched. Germline V gives CDR1 MRHNA, CDR2 SNTAGT. CDR3 length equals 16 residues.

This clone was seen a handful of times. The chain couples TRBV7-2 to TRBJ1-3; D gene unclear. Germline V lookup: CDR1 SGHTA, CDR2 FQGNSA. V lost 0 bases and J lost 1, with 7 bases in between. The CDR3 sequence is 15 residues long. The CDR3 is CASSLASDSGNTIYF. The CDR3, as DNA: TGTGCCAGCAGCTTAGCGTCTGATTCTGGAAACACCATATATTTT.

The chain has TRBV15 and TRBJ1-1; no firm D call. The CDR3 consists of 16 residues. The V end lost 1 base, the J end lost 3 bases, and 15 bases lay between the germline ends. Germline lookup yields CDR1 LNHNV and CDR2 YYDKDF (reference sequence). The CDR3 loop reads CATSRGIRQTDTEAFF. In DNA, the CDR3 is TGTGCCACCAGCAGAGGGATAAGGCAGACCGACACTGAAGCTTTCTTT.

The chain uses TRBV14 and TRBJ2-1; D remains ambiguous. Germline CDR1 reads SGHDN; CDR2 reads FVKESK. This CDR3 has 15 residues. V shed 2 bases and J shed 0 bases, with 8 bases lying between them. This CDR3 is CASSQFWSSYNEQFF. Here the CDR3 DNA reads TGTGCCAGCAGCCAATTCTGGAGCTCCTACAATGAGCAGTTCTTC.

This chain joins TRBV7-2 and TRBJ1-2; D gene unclear. The CDR3 consists of 12 residues. V was cut by 1 base and J by 8 bases, with 8 bases left in between. The V gene's germline CDR1 is SGHTA and CDR2 FQGNSA. CDR3 in amino acids: CASSLDLWGYTF. In DNA, the CDR3 is TGTGCCAGCAGCTTAGATCTTTGGGGCTACACCTTC.

The J gene is TRBJ2-1, the V gene TRBV14; no definite D call. The CDR3 sequence is 12 residues long. V was shortened by 4 bases and J by 5 bases, with 6 bases between the two germline ends. The germline gives CDR1 SGHDN, CDR2 FVKESK. The CDR3 is CASSPLHNEQFF. In nucleotides, the CDR3 is TGTGCCAGCAGCCCATTACACAATGAGCAGTTCTTC.

This clone showed up just once. J is TRBJ2-3 and V is TRBV27; tentatively, D is TRBD2 (6 bases). The V and J ends lost 6 bases and 1 base respectively, with 11 bases between them. The CDR3 runs 14 residues. Germline CDR1 is MNHEY and CDR2 is SMNVEV (reference sequence). CDR3 region: CASSRLEGTDTQYF. The CDR3 bases are TGTGCCAGCAGCCGACTAGAAGGCACAGATACGCAGTATTTT.

The chain links TRBV6-5 to TRBJ1-5, with 9 positions matching TRBD1. Germline CDR1 MNHEY, CDR2 SVGAGI. The CDR3 contains 15 residues. V lost 4 bases, J lost 3 bases, and 4 bases stayed unmatched. The CDR3 bases are TGTGCCAGCAGTTCCAGGACAGGGGACAATCAGCCCCAGCATTTT. It is translated as CASSSRTGDNQPQHF.

This sequence joins TRBV7-9 and TRBJ1-1, with no clear D. Germline values: CDR1 SEHNR, CDR2 FQNEAQ (reference sequence). Trimming shortened V by 5 bases and J by 1 base, and 2 bases separated the two germline ends. The CDR3 covers 11 residues. The chain's CDR3 is CASSQNTEAFF. CDR3 nucleotides: TGTGCCAGCAGCCAGAACACTGAAGCTTTCTTT.

The CDR3 DNA is TGTGCTAGTGGCCTCGCTGACACTGAAGCTTTCTTT. Amino acids: CASGLADTEAFF. The rearrangement uses TRBV12-5 and TRBJ1-1; no clear D. The CDR3 is 12 residues long. Germline V lookup: CDR1 LGHNT, CDR2 FRNRAP. V lost 6 bases and J lost 3, with 8 bases in between.

The chain joins TRBV6-5 to TRBJ1-5, with a weak D call TRBD1 (6 bases). The CDR3 has 14 amino acids. Trimming took off 6 bases at V and 6 bases at J, with 15 bases between the two ends. CDR1 and CDR2 (germline): MNHEY, SVGAGI. The CDR3 DNA is TGTGCCAGCAGACAGGGTTATTTGAGTCAGCCCCAGCATTTT. Its translation is CASRQGYLSQPQHF.

The table lists this clone with a few counts. The chain couples TRBV27 to TRBJ2-2, with D possibly being TRBD2 (6 bases). V lost 8 bases, J lost 7 bases, and 17 bases lay in between. This CDR3 contains 14 residues. Germline V gene data show CDR1 as MNHEY and CDR2 as SMNVEV (reference sequence). CDR3 protein: CASAVRGAGGELFF. CDR3 bases: TGTGCCAGCGCAGTCCGCGGGGCGGGCGGGGAGCTGTTTTTT.

The chain recombines TRBV6-6 with TRBJ1-5; D ambiguous. CDR3 length: 14 amino acids. Looked up from germline, CDR1 is MNHNY and CDR2 is SVGAGI (reference sequence). Trimming took off 2 bases at V and 3 bases at J, with 8 bases between the two ends. CDR3 bases: TGTGCCAGCAGTTACGGGGATCCCAATCAGCCCCAGCATTTT. This encodes CASSYGDPNQPQHF.

This chain uses TRBV2 with TRBJ1-3; possibly TRBD1 for D (5 bases). The V end lost 1 base, the J end lost 0 bases, and 7 bases lay between the germline ends. Germline loops: CDR1 SNHLY, CDR2 FYNNEI. The CDR3 totals 15 residues. This CDR3 reads CASSEGDFSGNTIYF. CDR3 nucleotides: TGTGCCAGCAGTGAAGGGGACTTCTCTGGAAACACCATATATTTT.

The genes are TRBV6-5 and TRBJ1-3; D remains unclear. CDR1 and CDR2 from the germline V gene are MNHEY and SVGAGI. This CDR3 spans 15 amino acids. V was clipped by 5 bases and J by 0 bases, with 11 bases between them. As DNA, the CDR3 is TGTGCCAGCAGTCCTTGGGCCAGCTCTGGAAACACCATATATTTT. This encodes CASSPWASSGNTIYF.

On this clone itself: Other DNA sequences from this sample encode an identical CDR3 as well. The chain recombines TRBV6-5 with TRBJ1-1; tentatively, D is TRBD1 (5 bases). Per germline, CDR1 MNHEY and CDR2 SVGAGI. Trimming stripped 6 bases from V and 1 base from J, with 9 bases between. The CDR3 spans 13 residues. CDR3: CASSPGPNTEAFF. The CDR3 nucleotides read TGTGCCAGCAGCCCAGGGCCGAACACTGAAGCTTTCTTT.

A single count supports this clone. The CDR3 coding sequence is TGTGCCTGTCACCGGGACTCCGGTTTTAATTCACCCCTCCACTTT. Protein product: CACHRDSGFNSPLHF. This chain joins TRBV30 and TRBJ1-6, with a tentative D call TRBD1 (5 bases). The ends were cut back, 6 bases at V and 6 bases at J, with 18 bases in the middle. The V gene's germline CDR1 is GTSNPN and CDR2 SVGIG (reference sequence). The CDR3 is 15 amino acids. The entire variable domain, with the rest obtained from reference TRBV30 and TRBJ1-6, is as follows: SQTIHQWPATLVQPVGSPLSLECTVEGTSNPNLYWYRQAAGRGLQLLFYSVGIGQISSEVPQNLSASRPQDRQFILSSKKLLLSDSGFYLCACHRDSGFNSPLHFGNGTRLTVT.

This clone was recorded at least ten times. The chain uses TRBV7-9 and TRBJ2-2; 11 nucleotides agree with TRBD2. Germline CDR1 and CDR2: SEHNR and FQNEAQ (reference sequence). The CDR3 runs to 16 residues. V was pared by 5 bases and J by 2 bases, with 4 bases of the junction left unmatched. The CDR3 sequence: CASSPGLAGNTGELFF. The CDR3 DNA reads TGTGCCAGCAGCCCTGGACTAGCGGGTAACACCGGGGAGCTGTTTTTT.